One TCR beta chain is described in this entry. Its target is unknown. The data derive from a study of cytomegalovirus exposure and HLA in healthy donors. The germline gives CDR1 LNHDA, CDR2 SQIVND (reference sequence). The CDR3 sequence is 14 residues long. The germline V and J ends were trimmed by 5 bases and 3 bases, with 14 bases remaining between them. Study-level findings and limits: Common viral pathogens seemed to be connected with several of the most significant clusters, according to a later analysis. Analysis was carried out at a later point, and it linked a missense DCLRE1C variant to TCR beta V- and J-gene trimming.

Primers: 60 Vbeta forward and 13 Jbeta reverse. Repertoires were generated with immunoSEQ multiplex PCR, while TCRdb's copy carries only in-frame clones and drops some. This sample contains some 200,000 clones. This sequence originates from a woman aged 18 to 35 in good health and CMV-seropositive. V and J are TRBV19 and TRBJ2-7; D perhaps matches TRBD2 (6 bases). Sequenced input: PBMCs. The CDR3 bases are TGTGCCAGTAGTGGAAGGGACTCCTACTACGAGCAGTACTTC. Residues: CASSGRDSYYEQYF.